Sequencing of this T cell receptor beta chain was carried out in a study of T cells in Graves' hyperthyroidism and ophthalmopathy. Regions amplified from RNA transcripts were the TCR beta CDR3 regions. The study used the HTBI primer set for a first-round RT-PCR of the TCR CDR3. TCRdb ran MiXCR on the multiplex PCR reads and lists one entry per CDR3 protein. Of approximately 740,000 distinct CDR3 sequences in the sample, 13% to 15% are singletons; the top ten hold around 9.6%. An absence of ophthalmopathy progression within 18 months meant stable Graves' hyperthyroidism. It was roughly 10 ml of fresh peripheral blood that supplied the PBMCs. V was pared by 0 bases and J by 1 base, with 7 bases of the junction left unmatched. From germline, CDR1 is MGHRA and CDR2 YSYEKL. CDR3 length: 17 amino acids.

The chain combines TRBV4-1 with TRBJ2-7; 9 positions agree with TRBD1. The clonotype comes from a young woman with Graves' hyperthyroidism. What was sequenced was blood. CDR3 residues: CASSQEWGTGFSYEQYF. Written as DNA, the CDR3 is TGCGCCAGCAGCCAAGAGTGGGGGACAGGGTTTTCCTACGAGCAGTACTTC.